The T cell receptor beta chain under discussion was sequenced for a study of blood T cell repertoires in COVID-19. Germline CDR1 MNHEY, CDR2 SVGEGT. Between the trimmed V and J ends, which lost 2 bases and 8 bases, there was a span of 12 bases. This CDR3 is 14 amino acids long. In the original workflow: Estimated nucleated cell counts came from reference gene primer amplification. Sequenced by immunoSEQ multiplex PCR; TCRdb stores in-frame clones only, minus some. The V and J calls and clone size come from that table; D and trimming were worked out from the DNA. The sample gives about 160,000 clones, 85% to 95% of which show up once; around 2% is in the top ten.

Sequenced input: peripheral blood. The chain combines TRBV6-2 or TRBV6-3 with TRBJ1-4, with D tentatively TRBD1 (5 bases). The receptor was isolated from a woman aged 55-70 years with COVID-19, enrolled during active disease. CDR3 in amino acids: CASSYGAQGEKLFF. CDR3 in DNA: TGTGCCAGCAGTTACGGGGCCCAGGGAGAAAAACTGTTTTTT.